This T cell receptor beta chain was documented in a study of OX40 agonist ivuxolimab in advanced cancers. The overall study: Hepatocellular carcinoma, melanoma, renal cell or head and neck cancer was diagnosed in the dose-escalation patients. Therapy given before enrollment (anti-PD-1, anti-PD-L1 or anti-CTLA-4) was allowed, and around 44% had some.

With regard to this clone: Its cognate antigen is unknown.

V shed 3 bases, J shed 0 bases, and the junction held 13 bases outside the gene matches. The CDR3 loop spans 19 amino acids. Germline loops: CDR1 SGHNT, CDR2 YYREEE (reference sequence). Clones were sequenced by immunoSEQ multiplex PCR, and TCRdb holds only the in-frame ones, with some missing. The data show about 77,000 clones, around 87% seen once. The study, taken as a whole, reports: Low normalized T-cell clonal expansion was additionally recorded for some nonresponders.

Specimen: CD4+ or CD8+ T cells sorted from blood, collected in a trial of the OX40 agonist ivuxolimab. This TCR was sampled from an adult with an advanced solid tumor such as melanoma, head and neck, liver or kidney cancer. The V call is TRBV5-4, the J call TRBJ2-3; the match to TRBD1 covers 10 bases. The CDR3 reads CASSSKRTGGYSSTDTQYF. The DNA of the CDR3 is TGTGCCAGCAGCTCGAAGAGGACAGGGGGGTACTCTAGCACAGATACGCAGTATTTT.